Listed below are T cell receptor beta chains from one sample, sequenced in a study of cytomegalovirus exposure and HLA in healthy donors. Clones were sequenced by immunoSEQ multiplex PCR, and TCRdb holds only the in-frame ones, with some missing. The sample carries 130,000 or so clones, 61% recorded once. The sample consisted of PBMCs. Receptor source: a male donor in good health and CMV-seronegative. The CDR3 runs from the conserved cysteine through the conserved F or W. Each record gives: D gene, V gene, clone size, J gene, CDR3 protein, CDR3 DNA. D genes are given only for firm matches. Size is stated for part of the rows, as once, few or many counts, or as a class when the clone is expanded.

TRBD2	TRBV6-5	once	TRBJ2-3	CASSYQTSGDTQYF	TGTGCCAGCAGTTACCAGACTAGCGGGGATACGCAGTATTTT
.	TRBV5-1	.	TRBJ1-6	CASSLVADNSPLHF	TGCGCCAGCAGCTTGGTAGCGGATAATTCACCCCTCCACTTT
.	TRBV7-2	.	TRBJ2-3	CASSFPRRTDTQYF	TGTGCCAGCAGCTTCCCACGGAGAACAGATACGCAGTATTTT
TRBD1	TRBV30	once	TRBJ1-2	CAWSGLGTGNYGYPF	TGTGCCTGGAGTGGCCTAGGGACAGGAAACTATGGCTACCCCTTC
TRBD1	TRBV28	.	TRBJ1-2	CASSRQGNYGYTF	TGTGCCAGCAGTCGACAGGGGAACTATGGCTACACCTTC
.	TRBV21-1	.	TRBJ1-1	CASSKGGGKNTEAFF	TGTGCCAGCAGCAAAGGGGGAGGGAAGAACACTGAAGCTTTCTTT
TRBD1	TRBV5-1	.	TRBJ1-1	CASSLGGTGATEAFF	TGCGCCAGCAGCTTGGGGGGGACAGGGGCGACTGAAGCTTTCTTT
TRBD1	TRBV6-1	few	TRBJ1-2	CASRETGQDYGYTF	TGTGCCAGCAGAGAGACGGGACAGGACTATGGCTACACCTTC
.	TRBV30	few	TRBJ2-5	CAWSARLGETQYF	TGTGCCTGGAGTGCCCGACTAGGGGAGACCCAGTACTTC
TRBD1	TRBV25-1	.	TRBJ1-6	CASSARQGNSPLHF	TGTGCCAGCAGTGCTCGACAGGGTAATTCACCCCTCCACTTT
.	TRBV7-9	.	TRBJ2-1	CASSFAPRGEQFF	TGTGCCAGCAGCTTCGCCCCCCGGGGTGAGCAGTTCTTC
TRBD1	TRBV5-5	few	TRBJ2-7	CASRPGTGTYEQYF	TGTGCCAGCAGACCCGGGACAGGGACCTACGAGCAGTACTTC
.	TRBV19	few	TRBJ2-2	CASSILGRGPHTGELFF	TGTGCCAGTAGTATTCTCGGGCGGGGGCCTCACACCGGGGAGCTGTTTTTT
TRBD1	TRBV5-1	few	TRBJ1-1	CASSFTGQSNTEAFF	TGCGCCAGCAGCTTCACGGGACAGTCGAACACTGAAGCTTTCTTT
.	TRBV2	.	TRBJ2-1	CASSVRDSKFF	TGTGCCAGCAGTGTTCGCGACTCAAAGTTCTTC
TRBD1	TRBV9	.	TRBJ2-3	CASSVGANRGTDTQYF	TGTGCCAGCAGCGTAGGAGCTAACAGGGGTACAGATACGCAGTATTTT
.	TRBV4-3	.	TRBJ1-2	CASSQDRARRSNGYTF	TGCGCCAGCAGCCAAGATAGAGCCCGGCGGTCCAATGGCTACACCTTC
.	TRBV7-2	.	TRBJ2-5	CASSPVRDTSGTQYF	TGTGCCAGCAGCCCCGTCCGAGACACGTCAGGGACCCAGTACTTC
TRBD1	TRBV7-2	.	TRBJ2-5	CASSLDRGETQYF	TGTGCCAGCAGCTTGGACAGGGGTGAGACCCAGTACTTC
TRBD1	TRBV5-1	.	TRBJ2-2	CASSFRTGGNTGELFF	TGCGCCAGCAGCTTTCGGACAGGGGGCAATACCGGGGAGCTGTTTTTT
TRBD2	TRBV9	few	TRBJ2-1	CASSVDLAVDEQFF	TGTGCCAGCAGCGTAGACCTAGCGGTGGATGAGCAGTTCTTC
.	TRBV19	.	TRBJ1-3	CASSMMGDGNTIYF	TGTGCCAGTAGTATGATGGGAGATGGAAACACCATATATTTT
TRBD1	TRBV6-5	.	TRBJ1-2	CASRSGGTYGYTF	TGTGCCAGCAGATCAGGGGGCACCTATGGCTACACCTTC
.	TRBV29-1	.	TRBJ1-1	CSVDLGNTEAFF	TGCAGCGTTGATCTAGGGAACACTGAAGCTTTCTTT
.	TRBV10-2	.	TRBJ1-4	CASSELVATNEKLFF	TGCGCCAGCAGTGAACTGGTTGCAACTAATGAAAAACTGTTTTTT
TRBD1	TRBV10-1	.	TRBJ2-5	CASSESRQGQETQYF	TGCGCCAGCAGTGAGTCGCGACAGGGCCAAGAGACCCAGTACTTC
TRBD2	TRBV5-1	few	TRBJ2-1	CASSFDAGGLSNEQFF	TGCGCCAGCAGCTTTGATGCGGGGGGGCTGTCCAATGAGCAGTTCTTC
.	TRBV5-1	.	TRBJ2-2	CASSLTGFANTGELFF	TGCGCCAGCAGCCTCACAGGGTTCGCGAACACCGGGGAGCTGTTTTTT
TRBD2	TRBV19	.	TRBJ2-1	CASSAGTSGYNEQFF	TGTGCCAGTAGTGCGGGGACTAGCGGATACAATGAGCAGTTCTTC
.	TRBV18	.	TRBJ1-3	CASSPDRQSGNTIYF	TGTGCCAGCTCACCCGACAGGCAATCTGGAAACACCATATATTTT
.	TRBV7-2	.	TRBJ1-1	CATKKTGIGAFF	TGTGCCACCAAAAAAACAGGGATTGGAGCTTTCTTT
TRBD1	TRBV14	medium-sized	TRBJ1-1	CASSHRLQGRNTEAFF	TGTGCCAGCAGCCACCGTTTACAGGGGAGGAACACTGAAGCTTTCTTT
.	TRBV4-3	few	TRBJ2-1	CASSQETRSSYNEQFF	TGCGCCAGCAGCCAGGAGACCCGTAGCTCCTACAATGAGCAGTTCTTC
.	TRBV7-9	.	TRBJ2-1	CASSLVQGGYNEQFF	TGTGCCAGCAGCTTAGTACAGGGGGGGTACAATGAGCAGTTCTTC
.	TRBV10-1	.	TRBJ2-2	CASSETGGTGELFF	TGCGCCAGCAGTGAGACAGGAGGGACCGGGGAGCTGTTTTTT
TRBD1	TRBV19	.	TRBJ1-5	CASSVGDRGSNQPQHF	TGTGCCAGTAGTGTTGGGGACAGGGGAAGCAATCAGCCCCAGCATTTT
TRBD1	TRBV30	.	TRBJ1-1	CAWSFGQVEAFF	TGTGCCTGGAGCTTTGGACAGGTAGAAGCTTTCTTT
TRBD1	TRBV18	.	TRBJ1-4	CASSPGTGKSEKLFF	TGTGCCAGCTCACCCGGGACAGGGAAAAGCGAAAAACTGTTTTTT
.	TRBV6-5	.	TRBJ1-6	CASSIGQRTGSPLHF	TGTGCCAGCAGTATCGGACAGCGGACGGGATCACCCCTCCACTTT
TRBD1	TRBV5-4	.	TRBJ2-3	CASSSQGASDTQYF	TGTGCCAGCAGCTCTCAGGGGGCGTCGGATACGCAGTATTTT
.	TRBV11-2	.	TRBJ1-1	CASSLEGANTEAFF	TGTGCCAGCAGCCTCGAAGGGGCGAACACTGAAGCTTTCTTT
.	TRBV4-3	.	TRBJ2-1	CASSQLQGRSGFNEQFF	TGCGCCAGCAGCCAATTACAGGGCCGGAGCGGATTCAATGAGCAGTTCTTC
TRBD1	TRBV7-3	few	TRBJ2-5	CASSLGGTGARETQYF	TGTGCCAGCAGCTTGGGCGGGACAGGGGCGCGGGAGACCCAGTACTTC
.	TRBV20-1	.	TRBJ2-1	CSAKGNNEQFF	TGCAGCGCTAAGGGGAACAATGAGCAGTTCTTC
.	TRBV5-6	.	TRBJ1-6	CASSLDNYNSPLHF	TGTGCCAGCAGCCTGGACAACTATAATTCACCCCTCCACTTT
.	TRBV7-9	.	TRBJ1-1	CASSFVMNTEAFF	TGTGCCAGCAGCTTCGTTATGAACACTGAAGCTTTCTTT
TRBD2	TRBV2	.	TRBJ2-7	CASQTSGGFYEQYF	TGTGCCAGTCAGACTAGCGGGGGGTTCTACGAGCAGTACTTC
TRBD2	TRBV6-5	.	TRBJ2-7	CASTKDSGTAYEQYF	TGTGCCAGCACTAAAGATAGCGGGACCGCCTACGAGCAGTACTTC
TRBD1	TRBV4-3	.	TRBJ2-7	CASSQPGQGGEQYF	TGCGCCAGCAGCCAGCCAGGACAGGGCGGGGAGCAGTACTTC
TRBD1	TRBV10-3	once	TRBJ2-7	CAIKRDRGAYEQYF	TGTGCCATCAAGCGCGACAGGGGCGCCTACGAGCAGTACTTC
TRBD2	TRBV30	.	TRBJ2-5	CAWSPGGGGTQYF	TGTGCCTGGAGCCCCGGGGGGGGCGGGACCCAGTACTTC
.	TRBV6-5	.	TRBJ1-5	CASRSGNSNQPQHF	TGTGCCAGCAGATCAGGAAATAGCAATCAGCCCCAGCATTTT
.	TRBV6-5	.	TRBJ1-5	CASSGGNQPQHF	TGTGCCAGCAGTGGAGGGAATCAGCCCCAGCATTTT
.	TRBV5-5	.	TRBJ2-7	CASSNLTGGALNEQYF	TGTGCCAGCAGCAACCTCACAGGGGGGGCCTTAAACGAGCAGTACTTC
.	TRBV6-6	.	TRBJ1-6	CASALTGRDSPLHF	TGTGCCAGCGCACTCACCGGGAGGGACTCACCCCTCCACTTT